This TCR beta chain was obtained from a study of graft-versus-host responses after intestinal transplantation. Study-level information: Grafts that recipients had were multivisceral, liver-intestinal, or isolated intestinal transplants. Anti-thymocyte globulin induction preceded roughly 3 years of tacrolimus and steroid maintenance in all recipients.

Trimming cost V 4 bases and J 1 base, with 10 bases left between them. This CDR3 has 14 residues. Looked up from germline, CDR1 is MNHNS and CDR2 is SASEGT. Tissue from the graft was processed to free its intraepithelial and lamina propria lymphocytes. Produced via immunoSEQ multiplex PCR; TCRdb's table is partial and in-frame only. Of about 15,000 clones detected, 74% appear once; the ten largest clones hold roughly 3%. The sample holds a few counts of this clone. Sequencing was performed on ileum tissue, taken 14 days after transplant. J is TRBJ1-2 and V is TRBV6-1; the D is unclear. The sequence derives from a human patient who received an intestinal transplant, so some T cells may come from the graft donor. In nucleotides, the CDR3 is TGTGCCAGCAGTGGCTTTGAGGGTAACTATGGCTACACCTTC. Translating gives CASSGFEGNYGYTF.